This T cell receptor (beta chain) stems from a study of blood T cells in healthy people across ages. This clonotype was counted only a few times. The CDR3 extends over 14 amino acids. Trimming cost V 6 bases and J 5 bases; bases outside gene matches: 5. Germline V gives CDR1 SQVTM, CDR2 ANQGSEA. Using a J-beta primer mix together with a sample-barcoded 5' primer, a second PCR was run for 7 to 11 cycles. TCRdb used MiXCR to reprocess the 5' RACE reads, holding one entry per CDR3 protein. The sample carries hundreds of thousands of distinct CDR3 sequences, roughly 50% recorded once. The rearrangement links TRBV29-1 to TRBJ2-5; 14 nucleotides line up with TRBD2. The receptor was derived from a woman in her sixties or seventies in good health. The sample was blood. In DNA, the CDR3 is TGCAGCGTAGAGGGACTAGCGGGAGTTGAGACCCAGTACTTC. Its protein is CSVEGLAGVETQYF.